Listed below are T cell receptor beta chains from one sample, sequenced in a study of T cell repertoires in cytomegalovirus infection. TCRdb itself ran the reads through MiXCR, one entry per CDR3 protein. This repertoire shows tens of thousands of distinct CDR3 sequences, around 25% found once; its top ten account for roughly 50%. These receptors' antigens are unknown. Sequencing used CD8+ T cells from cultured PBMCs, obtained from culture after CMV antigen stimulation. The receptor source for this set is a human donor in good health (CMV status not recorded). Some clones in this sample may be carry-over from other donors' samples. The CDR3 runs from the conserved cysteine through the conserved F or W. The D gene is left open where the match is weak. Not all rows give a size; the values are once, few, many and, for expanded clones, a class.

>few|TRBV27|.|TRBJ2-1
CASSLGTNVGEQFF
TGTGCCAGCAGTCTCGGGACCAATGTGGGTGAGCAGTTCTTC
>.|TRBV28|.|TRBJ2-7
CASSPRASGYEQYF
TGTGCCAGCAGTCCCCGGGCATCCGGCTACGAGCAGTACTTC
>.|TRBV4-3|TRBD2|TRBJ2-2
CASSQGTSGSVSGELFF
TGCGCCAGCAGCCAAGGGACTAGCGGGAGTGTGTCCGGGGAGCTGTTTTTT
>many|TRBV30|TRBD1|TRBJ2-1
CAWSGGTGDLYEQFF
TGTGCCTGGAGTGGGGGGACAGGGGATCTCTATGAGCAGTTCTTC
>.|TRBV29-1|.|TRBJ1-1
CSVEGRGNTEAFF
TGCAGCGTTGAGGGCAGGGGGAACACTGAAGCTTTCTTT
>few|TRBV7-9|.|TRBJ2-7
CASSFYSNYEQYF
TGTGCCAGCAGCTTTTACAGTAACTACGAGCAGTACTTC
>.|TRBV7-2|TRBD2|TRBJ2-2
CASSSTSGGGKGELFF
TGTGCCAGCAGCTCGACTAGCGGGGGGGGTAAGGGGGAGCTGTTTTTT
>.|TRBV5-1|TRBD2|TRBJ2-3
CATRGTSDTDTQYF
TGCGCCACCCGCGGGACTAGCGATACAGATACGCAGTATTTT
>few|TRBV29-1|.|TRBJ2-1
CSVGHEQFF
TGCAGCGTCGGCCATGAGCAGTTCTTC
>.|TRBV20-1|.|TRBJ2-1
CSARDLNGPHEQFF
TGCAGTGCTAGAGATCTGAACGGACCTCATGAGCAGTTCTTC
>many|TRBV24-1|.|TRBJ1-5
CATSDHGGSNQPQHF
TGTGCCACCAGTGATCACGGGGGGTCCAATCAGCCCCAGCATTTT
>.|TRBV29-1|.|TRBJ2-7
CSVDVGAGEQYF
TGCAGCGTTGATGTGGGGGCAGGCGAGCAGTACTTC
>few|TRBV6-2/TRBV6-3|TRBD1|TRBJ1-1
CASSSHGTGAKAFF
TGTGCCAGCAGTTCTCATGGGACAGGGGCAAAAGCTTTCTTT
>few|TRBV9|TRBD2|TRBJ2-3
CASSETSGGPAARDTQYF
TGTGCCAGCAGCGAGACTAGCGGGGGACCCGCGGCCCGGGATACGCAGTATTTT
>.|TRBV20-1|TRBD2|TRBJ2-7
CSALGGAGGEDF
TGCAGTGCCCTTGGCGGAGCGGGAGGGGAGGACTTC
>many|TRBV11-2|.|TRBJ1-1
CASSLDTDSLNTEAFF
TGTGCCAGCAGCTTAGATACGGACAGCCTGAACACTGAAGCTTTCTTT
>.|TRBV13|.|TRBJ2-7
CASTSRAAKNPYEQYF
TGTGCCAGCACTTCGAGGGCCGCTAAAAACCCCTACGAGCAGTACTTC
>many|TRBV7-2|TRBD1|TRBJ1-2
CASSLAPGTVYGYTF
TGTGCCAGCAGCTTAGCCCCAGGGACAGTGTATGGCTACACCTTC
>.|TRBV7-8|.|TRBJ1-4
CASSLIPGPNEKLFF
TGTGCCAGCAGCTTAATCCCCGGGCCGAATGAAAAACTGTTTTTT
>once|TRBV9|.|TRBJ1-1
CASSVTPTAQHHPEAFF
TGTGCCAGCAGCGTTACGCCGACCGCTCAACACCACCCTGAAGCTTTCTTT
>few|TRBV5-1|.|TRBJ2-7
CASSSHLGEQYF
TGCGCCAGCAGCTCCCACCTTGGCGAGCAGTACTTC
>.|TRBV2|.|TRBJ1-1
CASTLGRSPEAFF
TGTGCCAGCACCCTCGGCAGGTCCCCTGAAGCTTTCTTT
>many|TRBV5-4|TRBD1|TRBJ1-1
CASSEDRGGTEAFF
TGTGCCAGCAGCGAGGACAGGGGTGGCACTGAAGCTTTCTTT
>many|TRBV7-6|TRBD2|TRBJ2-1
CASSSPGLAGGKAYNEQFF
TGTGCCAGCAGCTCACCCGGACTAGCGGGAGGAAAGGCCTACAATGAGCAGTTCTTC
>.|TRBV4-3|.|TRBJ1-5
CASSQGINQPQHF
TGCGCCAGCAGCCAAGGCATAAATCAGCCCCAGCATTTT
>.|TRBV4-3|TRBD1|TRBJ2-3
CASSGTGRADTQYF
TGCGCCAGCAGCGGGACAGGGAGGGCAGATACGCAGTATTTT
>many|TRBV4-1|.|TRBJ2-2
CASSQADTGELFF
TGCGCCAGCAGCCAGGCAGACACCGGGGAGCTGTTTTTT
>few|TRBV6-2/TRBV6-3|TRBD2|TRBJ2-1
CASSSLAGGMGNEQFF
TGTGCCAGCAGTTCGCTAGCGGGAGGGATGGGCAATGAGCAGTTCTTC